Shown below are 28 T cell receptor beta chains from a single sample sequenced in a study of T cell repertoires in cytomegalovirus infection. These receptors' targets are unknown. TCRdb ran MiXCR on the reads and lists one entry per CDR3 protein. This table has some 800,000 distinct CDR3 sequences, over 25% appearing once. The material was cultured CD8+ T cells from PBMCs, obtained from culture after CMV antigen stimulation. These receptors all stem from a human donor in good health (CMV status not recorded). Some clones in this sample may be carry-over from other donors' samples.

For this clonotype: This may stem from a read error, because a much larger clone lies one nucleotide away. This sequence joins TRBV12-3 or TRBV12-4 and TRBJ2-7; D might be TRBD2 (6 bases). The CDR3 totals 15 residues. CDR3 coding DNA: TGTGCCAGCAGTTTAGGGGGGGACTTTTCCTACAAGCAGTACTTC. Translation gives CASSLGGDFSYKQYF.

This clonotype was seen more than once but under ten times. This chain uses TRBV15 with TRBJ2-1; the match to TRBD1 covers 10 bases. After removal of 4 bases from V and 4 bases from J, the junction contained 4 bases not matched to a gene. CDR1 LNHNV and CDR2 YYDKDF come from the germline V gene (reference sequence). The CDR3 loop spans 15 amino acids. CDR3 in amino acids: CATSIDRGQYNEQFF. The CDR3 DNA follows: TGTGCCACCAGCATAGACAGGGGGCAGTACAATGAGCAGTTCTTC.

There are many counts of this clonotype. The V gene is TRBV7-2, the J gene TRBJ2-5; 12 nucleotides match TRBD2. The CDR3 extends over 18 amino acids. Trimming took 1 base from V and 2 from J; bases not matched to a gene: 8. Germline CDR1 SGHTA, CDR2 FQGNSA. Here the CDR3 DNA reads TGTGCCAGCAGCTTAGATAGGACTAGCGGGACCCTACAAGAGACCCAGTACTTC. The encoded protein is CASSLDRTSGTLQETQYF.

This clonotype was observed a handful of times. The chain recombines TRBV20-1 with TRBJ2-1; 10 positions agree with TRBD1. Germline CDR1 reads DFQATT; CDR2 reads SNEGSKA (reference sequence). Germline trimming cut 4 bases from V and 2 bases from J; bases unmatched to any gene: 2. The CDR3 sequence is 14 residues long. CDR3 nucleotides: TGCAGTGCTACCGACAGGGGGCCCTACAATGAGCAGTTCTTC. This translates into CSATDRGPYNEQFF.

The V call is TRBV27, the J call TRBJ2-3; TRBD2 matches at 8 bases. J was trimmed by 5 bases and V by 7 bases; bases with no gene match: 8. This CDR3 is 14 amino acids long. Per the germline V gene, CDR1 is MNHEY and CDR2 is SMNVEV (reference sequence). This CDR3 reads CASTGFSGIDTQYF. CDR3 nucleotide sequence: TGTGCCAGCACCGGATTTAGCGGGATAGATACGCAGTATTTT.

Points on this clonotype: A much larger clonotype is one base distant, so this may be a read error. The V and J genes are TRBV19 and TRBJ2-1, with TRBD1 matching 7 bases. The CDR3 has 14 residues. The germline CDR1 and CDR2 sequences are LNHDA and SQIVND (reference sequence). V shed 7 bases and J 0 bases; nucleotides not matched to a gene: 3. CDR3 sequence: CASNSGGSYNEQFF. Written as DNA, the CDR3 is TGTGCCAGTAACTCAGGGGGCTCCTACAATGAGCAGTTCTTC.

The chain couples TRBV6-6 to TRBJ2-5; 10 nucleotides match TRBD2. The CDR3 is 17 residues long. Germline CDR1 MNHNY, CDR2 SVGAGI (reference sequence). V gave up 0 bases and J gave up 5 bases; unmatched junction bases: 9. In DNA, the CDR3 is TGTGCCAGCAGTTACTCGCCCAGCGGGGGGGCGAAGGAGACCCAGTACTTC. Amino acids: CASSYSPSGGAKETQYF.

The V gene is TRBV2, the J gene TRBJ1-2; D remains unclear. Germline CDR1 and CDR2: SNHLY and FYNNEI. This CDR3 spans 15 amino acids. V was shortened by 8 bases and J by 4 bases, with 20 bases between the two germline ends. The chain's CDR3 is CASLDRIPTGYGYTF. CDR3 DNA sequence: TGTGCCAGCCTTGACCGAATACCTACGGGCTATGGCTACACCTTC.

In its sample, this clonotype was seen once. The genes are TRBV27 and TRBJ1-1; perhaps TRBD1 as D (5 bases). Looked up from germline, CDR1 is MNHEY and CDR2 is SMNVEV (reference sequence). Trimming pared 7 bases from V and 2 bases from J, leaving 11 bases between. The CDR3 is 13 amino acids. The CDR3 nucleotides are TGTGCCAGCAAAGGGGTAGGAAACACTGAAGCTTTCTTT. This sequence encodes CASKGVGNTEAFF.

The rearrangement links TRBV20-1 to TRBJ1-5, with D perhaps matching TRBD1 (6 bases). Between the trimmed V and J ends, which lost 2 bases and 2 bases, there was a span of 13 bases. Germline V gives CDR1 DFQATT, CDR2 SNEGSKA (reference sequence). This CDR3 has 15 residues. CDR3 region: CSARSGGSGNQPQHF. CDR3 bases: TGCAGTGCTAGAAGCGGGGGCTCGGGCAATCAGCCCCAGCATTTT.

This clonotype occurred a few times. The V gene is TRBV7-8, the J gene TRBJ1-2; 9 bases map to TRBD1. The CDR3 has 16 amino acids. V was clipped by 5 bases and J by 2 bases; unmatched bases: 9. CDR1 and CDR2 from the germline V gene are SGHVS and FQNEAQ. The CDR3 sequence is CASSQERQGENYGYTF. The CDR3 DNA reads as TGTGCCAGCAGCCAAGAAAGACAGGGGGAGAACTATGGCTACACCTTC.

The rearrangement uses TRBV19 and TRBJ1-5; 8 nucleotides agree with TRBD1. CDR1 is LNHDA and CDR2 is SQIVND in the germline V gene (reference sequence). The CDR3 has 16 amino acids. V shed 4 bases and J 3 bases; nucleotides not matched to a gene: 8. CDR3 loop: CASSTSTGGVNQPQHF. Here the CDR3 DNA reads TGTGCCAGTAGTACCTCAACAGGGGGAGTCAATCAGCCCCAGCATTTT.

This clonotype was seen at least ten times. The genes are TRBV7-8 and TRBJ2-2, with D perhaps matching TRBD2 (5 bases). This CDR3 is built from 14 residues. Germline CDR1 is SGHVS and CDR2 is FQNEAQ. Trimming pared 4 bases from V and 3 bases from J, leaving 9 bases between. Here the CDR3 reads CASSSRGYTGELFF. CDR3 DNA sequence: TGTGCCAGCAGCTCCCGAGGGTACACCGGGGAGCTGTTTTTT.

The CDR3 DNA follows: TGCGCCAGCAGCATGACAGGGGGCGAAGACGAGCAGTACTTC. Translation: CASSMTGGEDEQYF. The chain couples TRBV5-1 to TRBJ2-7; 10 positions agree with TRBD1. Germline V CDR1 and CDR2: SGHRS, YFSETQ. This CDR3 is 14 amino acids long. V gave up 4 bases and J gave up 5 bases; unmatched junction bases: 6.

V and J are TRBV20-1 and TRBJ2-5; 8 bases agree with TRBD2. The CDR3 runs to 16 residues. The germline V gene encodes CDR1 DFQATT and CDR2 SNEGSKA (reference sequence). V was pared by 6 bases and J by 1 base, with 13 bases of the junction left unmatched. The DNA of the CDR3 is TGCAGTGCGACTGACTCGGGGGGGATAGTCCAAGAGACCCAGTACTTC. Protein: CSATDSGGIVQETQYF.

The chain couples TRBV19 to TRBJ1-1; D perhaps matches TRBD1 (5 bases). Trimming stripped 7 bases from V and 5 bases from J, with 20 bases between. CDR3 size: 15 residues. CDR1 is LNHDA and CDR2 is SQIVND in the germline V gene (reference sequence). This CDR3 is CASTPVWTGTTEAFF. The CDR3 coding sequence is TGTGCCAGTACCCCTGTTTGGACGGGGACGACTGAAGCTTTCTTT.

This clonotype was counted between two and nine times. The chain joins TRBV12-5 to TRBJ1-1, with D unclear. V lost 5 bases and J 1 base, leaving 5 bases between the germline ends. Germline V CDR1 and CDR2: LGHNT, FRNRAP. The CDR3 loop spans 12 amino acids. The CDR3 coding sequence is TGTGCTAGTGGTCCCACGAACACTGAAGCTTTCTTT. Protein sequence: CASGPTNTEAFF.

This clonotype was counted only a few times. The J gene is TRBJ1-2, the V gene TRBV7-9; TRBD1 might be the D (5 bases). Germline CDR1 is SEHNR and CDR2 is FQNEAQ (reference sequence). Trimming shortened V by 3 bases and J by 3 bases, and 14 bases separated the two germline ends. There are 15 residues in the CDR3. The CDR3 coding sequence is TGTGCCAGCAGCTTGGCGCTGGGACCTGACTATGGCTACACCTTC. The encoded protein is CASSLALGPDYGYTF.

This clonotype was counted a few times. The chain uses TRBV11-1 and TRBJ2-1; D is unresolved. Germline values: CDR1 SGHAT, CDR2 FQDESV (reference sequence). This CDR3 comprises 11 residues. V was shortened by 2 bases and J by 8 bases, with 4 bases between the two germline ends. CDR3 in DNA: TGTGCCAGCAGCTTATATGATGAGCAGTTCTTC. Translating it yields CASSLYDEQFF.

The chain employs TRBV7-6 and TRBJ2-1; 10 nucleotides agree with TRBD2. The V segment lost 1 base and the J segment 0 bases; nucleotides outside the gene matches: 3. The CDR3 is made up of 17 amino acids. Germline V gives CDR1 SGHVS, CDR2 FNYEAQ. As DNA, the CDR3 is TGTGCCAGCAGCTTAGTCTCTAGCGGGGGCTCCTACAATGAGCAGTTCTTC. This translates into CASSLVSSGGSYNEQFF.

The chain combines TRBV24-1 with TRBJ2-3; 11 bases line up with TRBD2. With 4 bases clipped from V and 2 bases from J, the junction kept 4 bases outside the gene matches. The CDR3 is made up of 16 amino acids. Germline CDR1 KGHDR, CDR2 SFDVKD. Written as DNA, the CDR3 is TGTGCCACCAGTGACCTAGCGGGGGGCTCCACAGATACGCAGTATTTT. Translated, it gives CATSDLAGGSTDTQYF.

This clonotype was picked up a small number of times. The chain joins TRBV6-5 to TRBJ1-3; 7 nucleotides line up with TRBD1. Germline loops: CDR1 MNHEY, CDR2 SVGAGI. The CDR3 has 15 amino acids. V shed 7 bases, J shed 2 bases, and the junction held 8 bases outside the gene matches. The CDR3 spells CASKDRALPGNTIYF. The CDR3 DNA sequence: TGTGCCAGCAAAGACAGGGCTCTTCCTGGAAACACCATATATTTT.

For this clonotype: This is likely a read error, given that the CDR3 carries no conserved phenylalanine or tryptophan at its end. The rearrangement uses TRBV7-4 and TRBJ2-5; perhaps TRBD1 as D (5 bases). Trimming shortened V by 5 bases and J by 5 bases, and 15 bases separated the two germline ends. The CDR3 is made up of 14 amino acids. Germline V gives CDR1 SGHVT, CDR2 SQSDAQ. The CDR3 sequence is CASSPPGLGETQYS. In DNA form, the CDR3 reads TGTGCCAGCAGCCCTCCAGGGCTCGGGGAGACCCAGTACTCC.

The sample holds a few counts of this clonotype. The V call is TRBV7-9, the J call TRBJ2-3; 8 bases agree with TRBD2. J gave up 4 bases and V 1 base, and 4 bases lay outside the gene matches. Germline loops: CDR1 SEHNR, CDR2 FQNEAQ (reference sequence). The CDR3 is 15 residues long. CDR3 DNA: TGTGCCAGCAGCTTAGGGGGACTAGGGTCAGATACGCAGTATTTT. This sequence encodes CASSLGGLGSDTQYF.

This clonotype has ten or more counts. The gene calls are TRBV7-9 and TRBJ1-1; D possibly corresponds to TRBD1 (6 bases). This CDR3 region has 11 residues. CDR1 is SEHNR, CDR2 FQNEAQ, per germline (reference sequence). V was pared by 8 bases and J by 4 bases, with 8 bases between. CDR3 coding DNA: TGTGCCAGCGGAGGGGGCACTGAAGCTTTCTTT. This codes for CASGGGTEAFF.

The chain combines TRBV25-1 with TRBJ2-5, with D perhaps being TRBD1 or TRBD2 (7 bases each). This CDR3 is 14 amino acids long. From germline, CDR1 is MGHDK and CDR2 SYGVNS. Between the trimmed V and J ends, which lost 7 bases and 0 bases, there was a span of 12 bases. CDR3 in DNA: TGTGCCAGCACTCAGGGGGGGTACCAAGAGACCCAGTACTTC. Amino acid sequence: CASTQGGYQETQYF.

This chain joins TRBV6-2 or TRBV6-3 and TRBJ2-7; 12 bases match TRBD2. With 2 bases clipped from V and 4 bases from J, the junction kept 3 bases outside the gene matches. Germline assignment: CDR1 MNHEY and CDR2 SVGEGT. The CDR3 is 15 amino acids. In nucleotides, the CDR3 is TGTGCCAGCAGTTACGGACTAGCGGGGAGATACGAGCAGTACGTC. This translates into CASSYGLAGRYEQYV.

The V and J genes are TRBV11-2 and TRBJ2-1, with D perhaps matching TRBD1 or TRBD2 (6 bases each). The CDR3 runs 15 residues. Germline V gene data show CDR1 as SGHAT and CDR2 as FQNNGV. Trimming cost V 5 bases and J 6 bases, with 17 bases left between them. The DNA of the CDR3 is TGTGCCAGCAGCCATAACTGGGGGGCGACCAATGAGCAGTTCTTC. It codes for CASSHNWGATNEQFF.